This section outlines one T cell receptor beta chain sequence together with its context. Its antigen remains unidentified. Individual cDNA molecules carried attached unique molecular identifiers. A single record per CDR3 protein comes from TCRdb applying MiXCR to the 5' RACE reads. This sample carries fewer than 80,000 distinct CDR3 sequences, more than 9% of them seen once, and the ten largest clones take around 3.8%. The data stem from a study of early T cells in non-severe SARS-CoV-2 infection. Study-level information: The authors sequenced bulk RNA from unsorted whole blood, leaving chains unpaired. Whole-study findings and limits: VDJdb matching favored anti-spike CD8 responses, missing private and CD4 specificities.

Looked up from germline, CDR1 is SQVTM and CDR2 is ANQGSEA. This CDR3 is built from 16 residues. Trimming cost V 4 bases and J 5 bases; bases outside gene matches: 8. The V call is TRBV29-1, the J call TRBJ2-1; 13 bases agree with TRBD2. The receptor's source is an adult who was a healthcare worker with PCR-confirmed SARS-CoV-2 infection or an uninfected control (not recorded which). Specimen: whole blood. CDR3: CSVVLAGGARNNEQFF. In DNA form, the CDR3 reads TGCAGCGTTGTACTAGCGGGAGGGGCTAGGAACAATGAGCAGTTCTTC.